A single sample is the source of the 15 T cell receptor beta chains below, sequenced in a study of vaccination effects on CD4 cells after COVID-19. Using immunoSEQ multiplex PCR, the repertoire was profiled, and TCRdb retains in-frame clones only, with some absent. Found here are tens of thousands of clones, 73% of them singletons; the top ten hold about 2.3%. Antigens of these TCRs are unknown. At the end of about ten days of culture, CD4+ T cells were isolated. BNT162b2 vaccine or mRNA-1273 vaccine was given to participants in two doses. The starting material was CD4+ T cells from PBMCs cultured without peptide, obtained after COVID-19 vaccination. Source of these receptors: a human donor who received a COVID-19 vaccine.

The chain combines TRBV9 with TRBJ2-5; either TRBD1 or TRBD2 may fit D (5 bases each). V was clipped by 5 bases and J by 5 bases, with 16 bases between them. The length of the CDR3 is 14 residues. Germline CDR1 is SGDLS and CDR2 is YYNGEE. The CDR3 coding sequence is TGTGCCAGCAGTCCATCCAGGGACGGGGAGACCCAGTACTTC. This gives the protein CASSPSRDGETQYF.

CDR3 in DNA: TGTGCCAGCAGTACATTGAACACCGGGGAGCTGTTTTTT. This gives the protein CASSTLNTGELFF. The chain uses TRBV6-5 and TRBJ2-2; the D is unclear. The germline V gene encodes CDR1 MNHEY and CDR2 SVGAGI. The CDR3 consists of 13 residues. The V end was cut by 5 bases, the J end by 1 base, with 5 bases between.

The V and J genes are TRBV7-2 and TRBJ2-2, with D perhaps TRBD2 (7 bases). Trimming removed 0 bases from V and 1 base from J, with 9 bases in between. The CDR3 loop spans 16 amino acids. In germline, CDR1 is SGHTA, CDR2 FQGNSA. The CDR3 DNA reads as TGTGCCAGCAGCTTAGCCGGGGGGCAGAACACCGGGGAGCTGTTTTTT. Translation: CASSLAGGQNTGELFF.

The chain has TRBV4-3 and TRBJ1-2; the D is unclear. Trimming took 4 bases from V and 2 from J, leaving 11 bases between them. Germline assignment: CDR1 LGHNA and CDR2 YSLEER. This CDR3 is built from 14 residues. CDR3 nucleotide sequence: TGCGCCAGCAGCCGAGAGAGGGCCAACTATGGCTACACCTTC. It yields the protein CASSRERANYGYTF.

The rearrangement uses TRBV3-1 (or the pseudogene TRBV3-2) and TRBJ1-6; 8 bases match TRBD1. The V gene end was trimmed by 1 base and the J gene end by 2 bases; junction bases not matched to a gene: 1. Germline V gene sequence: CDR1 LGHDT, CDR2 YNNKEL (reference sequence). The CDR3 runs 16 residues. CDR3 nucleotides: TGTGCCAGCAGCCAAGGGGACAGGACCTATAATTCACCCCTCCACTTT. The encoded protein is CASSQGDRTYNSPLHF.

The chain combines TRBV27 with TRBJ2-5; TRBD1 or TRBD2 may be the D gene (5 bases each). Germline V lookup: CDR1 MNHEY, CDR2 SMNVEV (reference sequence). The CDR3 consists of 16 residues. V gave up 6 bases and J gave up 1 base, with 18 bases separating them. CDR3 sequence: CASSFYYTGAQETQYF. CDR3 in DNA: TGTGCCAGCAGCTTCTATTACACCGGGGCCCAAGAGACCCAGTACTTC.

The chain joins TRBV7-2 to TRBJ2-1, with a possible D match to TRBD1 (6 bases). Trimming took off 3 bases at V and 0 bases at J, with 12 bases between the two ends. This CDR3 is 16 amino acids long. The germline V gene has CDR1 SGHTA and CDR2 FQGNSA. As DNA, the CDR3 is TGTGCCAGCAGCTTGGGACATCAAAGCTCCTACAATGAGCAGTTCTTC. This codes for CASSLGHQSSYNEQFF.

V gene TRBV18 combines with J gene TRBJ1-2; 8 bases agree with TRBD1. The germline V gene encodes CDR1 KGHSH and CDR2 LQKENI. This CDR3 region has 15 residues. The trim removed 3 bases at V and 5 bases at J, leaving 8 bases unmatched. The CDR3 bases are TGTGCCAGCTCACCCGGGGCTCAGGGGGCGTATGGCTACACCTTC. This gives the protein CASSPGAQGAYGYTF.

The chain recombines TRBV9 with TRBJ1-6; D unclear. The length of the CDR3 is 13 residues. V gave up 0 bases and J gave up 7 bases, with 5 bases separating them. Germline V CDR1 and CDR2: SGDLS, YYNGEE. The CDR3 region has the DNA TGTGCCAGCAGCGTAGTAACAAATTCACCCCTCCACTTT. Its translation is CASSVVTNSPLHF.

This clone has just one count. The chain couples TRBV12-3 or TRBV12-4 to TRBJ2-5, with D hard to call. CDR3 length: 12 amino acids. Trimming removed 3 bases at V and 4 bases at J, with 6 bases between. The CDR3 nucleotides are TGTGCCAGCAGTTTGGTCAGAGAGACCCAGTACTTC. It specifies CASSLVRETQYF.

V gene TRBV6-5 combines with J gene TRBJ2-2; 8 bases map to TRBD1. This CDR3 is 14 amino acids long. The V segment lost 7 bases and the J segment 6 bases; nucleotides outside the gene matches: 7. The germline CDR1 and CDR2 sequences are MNHEY and SVGAGI. The CDR3 nucleotides read TGTGCCAGCAATCGGGACAGGTCGGCCGGGGAGCTGTTTTTT. This gives the protein CASNRDRSAGELFF.

CDR3 region: CATSDLIGYQETQYF. The CDR3 bases are TGTGCCACCAGTGATTTGATCGGATATCAAGAGACCCAGTACTTC. The rearrangement links TRBV24-1 to TRBJ2-5; D is ambiguous. V was clipped by 0 bases and J by 2 bases, with 9 bases between them. CDR1 and CDR2 (germline): KGHDR, SFDVKD. The CDR3 runs 15 residues.

The V call is TRBV11-2, the J call TRBJ2-6; unclear D gene. This CDR3 is 13 amino acids long. From germline, CDR1 is SGHAT and CDR2 FQNNGV. V lost 3 bases and J lost 13, with 13 bases in between. The CDR3 nucleotides read TGTGCCAGCAGCTTCCCTCCAACTAAGGTCCTGACTTTC. The encoded protein is CASSFPPTKVLTF.

The gene calls are TRBV5-1 and TRBJ2-7; TRBD1 matches at 9 bases. With 2 bases clipped from V and 0 bases from J, the junction kept 3 bases outside the gene matches. This CDR3 comprises 15 residues. In germline, CDR1 is SGHRS, CDR2 YFSETQ. CDR3 bases: TGCGCCAGCAGCTTAGGGACAGGGAGCTCCTACGAGCAGTACGTC. As protein: CASSLGTGSSYEQYV.

The chain links TRBV18 to TRBJ1-3; D perhaps matches TRBD1 (5 bases). CDR3 length: 15 residues. In germline, CDR1 is KGHSH, CDR2 LQKENI. V was clipped by 3 bases and J by 0 bases, with 9 bases between them. Written as DNA, the CDR3 is TGTGCCAGCTCACCCGGACAAATCTCTGGAAACACCATATATTTT. This codes for CASSPGQISGNTIYF.